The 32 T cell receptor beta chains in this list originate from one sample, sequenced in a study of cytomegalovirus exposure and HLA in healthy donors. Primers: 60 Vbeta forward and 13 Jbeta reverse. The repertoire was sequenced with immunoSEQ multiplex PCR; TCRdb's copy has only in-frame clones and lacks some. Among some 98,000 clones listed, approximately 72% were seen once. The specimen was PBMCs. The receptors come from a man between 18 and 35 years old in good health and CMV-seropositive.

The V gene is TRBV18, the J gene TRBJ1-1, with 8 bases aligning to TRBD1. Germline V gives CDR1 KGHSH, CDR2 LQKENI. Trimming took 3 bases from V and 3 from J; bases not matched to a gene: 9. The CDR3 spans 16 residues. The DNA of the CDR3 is TGTGCCAGCTCACCCCGGCAGGGGGCTCGGGACACTGAAGCTTTCTTT. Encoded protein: CASSPRQGARDTEAFF.

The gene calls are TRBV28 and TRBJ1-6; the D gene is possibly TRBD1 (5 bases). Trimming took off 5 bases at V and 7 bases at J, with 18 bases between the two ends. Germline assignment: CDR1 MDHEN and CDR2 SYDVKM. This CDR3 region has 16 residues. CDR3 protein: CASSSPLWGRNSPLHF. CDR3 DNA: TGTGCCAGCAGTAGCCCCTTATGGGGGAGGAATTCACCCCTCCACTTT.

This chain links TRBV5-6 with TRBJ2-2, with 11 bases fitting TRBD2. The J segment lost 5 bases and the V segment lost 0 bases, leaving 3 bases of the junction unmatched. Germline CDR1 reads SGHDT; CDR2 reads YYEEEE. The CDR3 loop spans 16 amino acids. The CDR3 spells CASSLALAGGTGELFF. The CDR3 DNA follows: TGTGCCAGCAGCTTGGCCCTAGCGGGGGGAACCGGGGAGCTGTTTTTT.

DNA for the CDR3: TGCAGTGCTCACACGAACTACGAGCAGTACTTC. Its translation: CSAHTNYEQYF. The genes are TRBV20-1 and TRBJ2-7; D is unresolved. Trimming took off 5 bases at V and 3 bases at J, with 8 bases between the two ends. Per germline, CDR1 DFQATT and CDR2 SNEGSKA (reference sequence). The CDR3 runs 11 residues.

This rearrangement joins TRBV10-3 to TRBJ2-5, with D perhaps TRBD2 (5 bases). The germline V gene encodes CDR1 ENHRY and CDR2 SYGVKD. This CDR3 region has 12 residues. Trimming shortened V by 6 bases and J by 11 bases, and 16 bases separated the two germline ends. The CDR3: CAIRDGFREQYF. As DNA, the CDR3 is TGTGCCATCAGGGACGGGTTTAGGGAGCAGTACTTC.

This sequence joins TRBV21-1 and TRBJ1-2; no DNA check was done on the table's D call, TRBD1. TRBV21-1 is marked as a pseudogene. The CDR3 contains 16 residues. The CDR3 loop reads CASSKGPIRGGTGYTF. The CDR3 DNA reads TGTGCCAGCAGCAAAGGGCCTATAAGAGGGGGCACTGGCTACACCTTC.

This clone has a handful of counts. The CDR3 DNA reads as TGTGCCAGCAGTCCCGGAGTGCGGGAGCAGTTCTTC. Protein sequence: CASSPGVREQFF. The chain employs TRBV6-1 and TRBJ2-1; no clear D. Trimming left V 5 bases short and J 10 bases short, with 12 bases between. Germline CDR1 is MNHNS and CDR2 is SASEGT. This CDR3 spans 12 amino acids.

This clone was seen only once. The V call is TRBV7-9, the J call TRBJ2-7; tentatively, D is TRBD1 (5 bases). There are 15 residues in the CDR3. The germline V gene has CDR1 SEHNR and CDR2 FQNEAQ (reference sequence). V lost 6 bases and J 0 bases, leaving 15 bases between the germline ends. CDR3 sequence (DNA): TGTGCCAGCAGGGACCAACAGGAGAGCTCCTACGAGCAGTACTTC. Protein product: CASRDQQESSYEQYF. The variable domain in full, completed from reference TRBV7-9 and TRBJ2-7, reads DTGVSQNPRHKITKRGQNVTFRCDPISEHNRLYWYRQTLGQGPEFLTYFQNEAQLEKSRLLSDRFSAERPKGSFSTLEIQRTEQGDSAMYLCASRDQQESSYEQYFGPGTRLTVT.

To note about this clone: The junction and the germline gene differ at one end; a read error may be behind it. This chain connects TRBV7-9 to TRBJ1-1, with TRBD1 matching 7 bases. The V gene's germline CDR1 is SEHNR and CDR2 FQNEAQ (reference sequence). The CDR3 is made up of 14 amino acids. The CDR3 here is CSSRGAYENTEAFF. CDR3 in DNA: TGTTCCAGCAGGGGGGCATATGAGAACACTGAAGCTTTCTTT.

Here the CDR3 reads CASSLQGGKQFF. In DNA, the CDR3 is TGTGCCAGCAGTCTCCAAGGGGGAAAGCAGTTCTTC. This chain links TRBV27 with TRBJ2-1, with a tentative D call TRBD1 (6 bases). The CDR3 consists of 12 residues. The ends were cut back, 5 bases at V and 11 bases at J, with 13 bases in the middle. Germline CDR1 and CDR2: MNHEY and SMNVEV (reference sequence).

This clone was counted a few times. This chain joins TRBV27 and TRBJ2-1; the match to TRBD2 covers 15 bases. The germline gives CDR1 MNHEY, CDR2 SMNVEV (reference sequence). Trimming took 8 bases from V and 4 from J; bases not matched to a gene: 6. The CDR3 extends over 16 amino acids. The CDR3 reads CASQGLAGGPYNEQFF. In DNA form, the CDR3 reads TGTGCCAGCCAGGGACTAGCGGGGGGCCCATACAATGAGCAGTTCTTC.

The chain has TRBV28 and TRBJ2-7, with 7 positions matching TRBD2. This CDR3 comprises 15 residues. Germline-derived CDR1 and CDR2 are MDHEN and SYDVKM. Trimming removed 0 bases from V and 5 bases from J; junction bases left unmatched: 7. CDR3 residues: CASSLWAAGINEQYF. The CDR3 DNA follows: TGTGCCAGCAGTTTATGGGCAGCGGGGATCAACGAGCAGTACTTC.

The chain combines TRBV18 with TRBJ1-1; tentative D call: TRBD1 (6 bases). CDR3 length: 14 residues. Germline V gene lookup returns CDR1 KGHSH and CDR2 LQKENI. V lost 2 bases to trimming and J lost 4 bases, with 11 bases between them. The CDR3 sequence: CASSPGGDSTEAFF. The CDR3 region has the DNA TGTGCCAGCTCACCAGGGGGCGACAGCACTGAAGCTTTCTTT.

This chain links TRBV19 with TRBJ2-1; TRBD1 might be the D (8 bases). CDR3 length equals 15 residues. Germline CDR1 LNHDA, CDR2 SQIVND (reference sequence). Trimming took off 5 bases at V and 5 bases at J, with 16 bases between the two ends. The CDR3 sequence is CASSVTGGGHNEQFF. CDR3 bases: TGTGCCAGTAGTGTCACAGGGGGGGGGCACAATGAGCAGTTCTTC.

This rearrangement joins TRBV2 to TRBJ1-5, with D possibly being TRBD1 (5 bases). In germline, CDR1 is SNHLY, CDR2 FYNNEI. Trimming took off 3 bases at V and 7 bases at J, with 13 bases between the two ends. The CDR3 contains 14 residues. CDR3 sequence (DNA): TGTGCCAGCAGTGAGGTAGCGGGGGAGCAGCCCCAGCATTTT. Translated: CASSEVAGEQPQHF.

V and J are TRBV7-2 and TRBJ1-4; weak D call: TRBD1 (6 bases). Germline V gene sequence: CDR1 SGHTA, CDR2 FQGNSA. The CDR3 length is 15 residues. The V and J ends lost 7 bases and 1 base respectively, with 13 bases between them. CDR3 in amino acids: CASTRDIRTNEKLFF. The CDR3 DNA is TGTGCCAGCACCCGGGACATTAGAACTAATGAAAAACTGTTTTTT. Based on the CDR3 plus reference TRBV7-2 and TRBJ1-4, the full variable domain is GAGVSQSPSNKVTEKGKDVELRCDPISGHTALYWYRQSLGQGLEFLIYFQGNSAPDKSGLPSDRFSAERTGGSVSTLTIQRTQQEDSAVYLCASTRDIRTNEKLFFGSGTQLSVL.

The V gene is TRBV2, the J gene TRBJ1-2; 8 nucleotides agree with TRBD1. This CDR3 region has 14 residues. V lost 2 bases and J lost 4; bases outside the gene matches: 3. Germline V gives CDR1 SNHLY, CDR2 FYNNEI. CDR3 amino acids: CASSERTGTYGYTF. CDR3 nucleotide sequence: TGTGCCAGCAGTGAACGGACAGGGACCTATGGCTACACCTTC.

CDR3 nucleotide sequence: TGTGCCAGCAGCATATCGACAGGGGGCCACGAGACCCAGTACTTC. This sequence encodes CASSISTGGHETQYF. This chain links TRBV7-9 with TRBJ2-5, with 10 bases fitting TRBD1. With V trimmed by 5 bases and J by 5 bases, 8 bases remained unmatched. Germline CDR1 is SEHNR and CDR2 is FQNEAQ (reference sequence). The CDR3 consists of 15 residues. Together with reference TRBV7-9 and TRBJ2-5, the CDR3 gives the full variable domain: DTGVSQNPRHKITKRGQNVTFRCDPISEHNRLYWYRQTLGQGPEFLTYFQNEAQLEKSRLLSDRFSAERPKGSFSTLEIQRTEQGDSAMYLCASSISTGGHETQYFGPGTRLLVL.

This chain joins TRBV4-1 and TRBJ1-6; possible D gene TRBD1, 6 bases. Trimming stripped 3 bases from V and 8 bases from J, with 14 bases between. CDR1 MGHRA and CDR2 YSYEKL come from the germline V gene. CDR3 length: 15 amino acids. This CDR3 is CASSQLQGVDSPLHF. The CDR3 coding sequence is TGCGCCAGCAGCCAGTTACAGGGAGTTGATTCACCCCTCCACTTT.

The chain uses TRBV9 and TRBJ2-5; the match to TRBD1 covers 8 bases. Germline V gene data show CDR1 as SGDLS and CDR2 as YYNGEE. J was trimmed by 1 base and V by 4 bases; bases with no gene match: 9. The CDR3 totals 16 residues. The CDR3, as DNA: TGTGCCAGCAGCCTTGCCACCGGGACAGGCCAAGAGACCCAGTACTTC. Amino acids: CASSLATGTGQETQYF.

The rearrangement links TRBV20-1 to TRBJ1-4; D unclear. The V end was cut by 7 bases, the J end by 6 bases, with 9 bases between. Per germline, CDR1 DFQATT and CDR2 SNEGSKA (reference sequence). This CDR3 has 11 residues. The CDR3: CSGAFDEKLFF. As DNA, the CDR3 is TGCAGTGGAGCTTTCGATGAAAAACTGTTTTTT.

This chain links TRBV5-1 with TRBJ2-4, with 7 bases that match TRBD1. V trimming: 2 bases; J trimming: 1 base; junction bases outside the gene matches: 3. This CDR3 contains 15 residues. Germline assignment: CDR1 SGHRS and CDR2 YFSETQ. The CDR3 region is CASSFTQGAKNIQYF. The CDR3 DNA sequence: TGCGCCAGCAGCTTTACACAGGGGGCCAAAAACATTCAGTACTTC. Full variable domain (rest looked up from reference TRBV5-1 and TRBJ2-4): KAGVTQTPRYLIKTRGQQVTLSCSPISGHRSVSWYQQTPGQGLQFLFEYFSETQRNKGNFPGRFSGRQFSNSRSEMNVSTLELGDSALYLCASSFTQGAKNIQYFGAGTRLSVL.

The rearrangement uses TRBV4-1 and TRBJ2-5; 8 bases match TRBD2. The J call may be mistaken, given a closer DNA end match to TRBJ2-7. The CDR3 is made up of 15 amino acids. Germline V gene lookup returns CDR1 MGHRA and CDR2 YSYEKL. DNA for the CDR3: TGCGCCAGCAGCCCGCGGGGGGCTAGCTCCTACGAGCAGTACTTC. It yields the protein CASSPRGASSYEQYF.

CDR3 protein: CASRLLAGAQNEQFF. The CDR3 DNA reads as TGCGCCAGCAGGCTACTAGCGGGGGCACAGAATGAGCAGTTCTTC. The chain recombines TRBV5-1 with TRBJ2-1, with 11 bases that match TRBD2. There are 15 residues in the CDR3. Germline V gene data show CDR1 as SGHRS and CDR2 as YFSETQ. The V segment lost 5 bases and the J segment 7 bases; nucleotides outside the gene matches: 8.

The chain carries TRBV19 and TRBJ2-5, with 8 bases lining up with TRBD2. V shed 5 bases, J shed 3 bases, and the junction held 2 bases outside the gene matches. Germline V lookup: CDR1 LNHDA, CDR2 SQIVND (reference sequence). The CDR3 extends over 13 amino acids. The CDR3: CASSPGLEETQYF. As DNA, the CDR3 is TGTGCCAGTAGTCCGGGACTAGAAGAGACCCAGTACTTC.

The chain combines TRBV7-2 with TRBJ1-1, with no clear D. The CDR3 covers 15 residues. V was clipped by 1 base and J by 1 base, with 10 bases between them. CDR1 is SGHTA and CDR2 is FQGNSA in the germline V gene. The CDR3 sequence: CASSLVYRENTEAFF. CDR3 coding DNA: TGTGCCAGCAGCTTAGTTTATCGGGAGAACACTGAAGCTTTCTTT.

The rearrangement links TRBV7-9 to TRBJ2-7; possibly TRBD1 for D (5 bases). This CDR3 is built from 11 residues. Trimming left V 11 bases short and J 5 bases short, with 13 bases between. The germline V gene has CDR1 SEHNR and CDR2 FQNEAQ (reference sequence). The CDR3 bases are TGTGCCCAGGGCAGGAGTGACGAGCAGTACTTC. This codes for CAQGRSDEQYF.

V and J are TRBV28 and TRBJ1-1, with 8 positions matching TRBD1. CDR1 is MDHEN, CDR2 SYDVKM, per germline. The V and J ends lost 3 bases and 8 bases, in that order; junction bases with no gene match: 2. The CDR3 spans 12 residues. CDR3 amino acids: CASSLRTGEAFF. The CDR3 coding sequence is TGTGCCAGCAGTTTGAGGACAGGGGAAGCTTTCTTT.

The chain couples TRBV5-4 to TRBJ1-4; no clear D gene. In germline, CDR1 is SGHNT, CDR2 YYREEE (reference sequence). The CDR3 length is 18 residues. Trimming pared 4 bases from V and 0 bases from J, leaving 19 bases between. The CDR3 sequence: CASSPRPGDQATNEKLFF. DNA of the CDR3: TGTGCCAGCAGCCCTCGTCCCGGGGATCAGGCAACTAATGAAAAACTGTTTTTT.

CDR3: CASRDGGGMNTEAFF. The CDR3 coding sequence is TGTGCCAGCCGCGATGGTGGCGGGATGAACACTGAAGCTTTCTTT. V and J are TRBV7-9 and TRBJ1-1; D remains ambiguous. CDR1 and CDR2 (germline): SEHNR, FQNEAQ (reference sequence). This CDR3 comprises 15 residues. V lost 8 bases to trimming and J lost 0 bases, with 16 bases between them.

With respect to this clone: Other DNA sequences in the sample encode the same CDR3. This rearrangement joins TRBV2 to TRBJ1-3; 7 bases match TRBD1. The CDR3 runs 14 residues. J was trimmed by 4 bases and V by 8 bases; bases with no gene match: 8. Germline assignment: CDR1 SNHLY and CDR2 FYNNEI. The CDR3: CASSTGTAGNTIYF. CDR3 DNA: TGTGCCAGCTCAACCGGGACAGCCGGAAACACCATATATTTT.

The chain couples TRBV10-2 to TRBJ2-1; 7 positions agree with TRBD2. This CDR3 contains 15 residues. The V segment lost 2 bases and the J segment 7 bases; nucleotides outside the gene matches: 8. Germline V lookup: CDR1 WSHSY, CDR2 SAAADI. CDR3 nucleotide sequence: TGCGCCAGCAGTGAGGTCCCTAGCGGCCGGAATGAGCAGTTCTTC. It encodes CASSEVPSGRNEQFF.